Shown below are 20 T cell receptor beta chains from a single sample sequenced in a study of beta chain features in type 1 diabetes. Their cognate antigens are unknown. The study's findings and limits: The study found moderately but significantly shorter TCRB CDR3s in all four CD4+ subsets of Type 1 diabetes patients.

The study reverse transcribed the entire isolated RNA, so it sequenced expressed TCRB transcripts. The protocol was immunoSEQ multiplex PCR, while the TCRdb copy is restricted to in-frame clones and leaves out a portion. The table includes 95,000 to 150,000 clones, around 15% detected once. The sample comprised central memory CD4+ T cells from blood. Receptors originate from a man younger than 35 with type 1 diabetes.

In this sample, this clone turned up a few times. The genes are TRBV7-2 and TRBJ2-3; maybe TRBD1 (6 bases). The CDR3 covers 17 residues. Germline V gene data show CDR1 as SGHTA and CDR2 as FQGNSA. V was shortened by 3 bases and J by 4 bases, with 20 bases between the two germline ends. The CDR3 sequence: CASSFGRQGRFPDTQYF. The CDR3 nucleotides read TGTGCCAGCAGCTTCGGCCGGCAGGGGCGCTTTCCAGATACGCAGTATTTT.

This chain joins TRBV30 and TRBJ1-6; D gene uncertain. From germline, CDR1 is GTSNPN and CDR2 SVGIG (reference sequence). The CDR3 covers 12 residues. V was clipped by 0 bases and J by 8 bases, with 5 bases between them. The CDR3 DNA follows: TGTGCCTGGAGTGTACCGGATTCACCCCTCCACTTT. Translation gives CAWSVPDSPLHF.

The CDR3, as DNA: TGTGCCTGGAGTGACAACAGGGGGCTTAATGAAAAACTGTTTTTT. Translated, it gives CAWSDNRGLNEKLFF. The J gene is TRBJ1-4, the V gene TRBV30; TRBD1 matches at 9 bases. Germline V lookup: CDR1 GTSNPN, CDR2 SVGIG (reference sequence). Unmatched junction bases numbered 4, after V lost 1 base and J lost 4 bases. The CDR3 is 15 residues long.

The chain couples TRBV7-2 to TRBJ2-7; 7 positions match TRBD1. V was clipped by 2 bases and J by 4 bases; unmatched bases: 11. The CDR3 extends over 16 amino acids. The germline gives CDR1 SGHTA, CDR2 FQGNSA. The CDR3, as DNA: TGTGCCAGCAGCTTACCTTACGGGACAGCCCTTTACGAGCAGTACTTC. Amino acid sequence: CASSLPYGTALYEQYF.

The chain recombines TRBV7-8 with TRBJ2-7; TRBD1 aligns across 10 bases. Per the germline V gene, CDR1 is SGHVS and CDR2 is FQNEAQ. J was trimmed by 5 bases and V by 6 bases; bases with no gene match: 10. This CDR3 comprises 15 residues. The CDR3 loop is CASSPSGTGVHEQYF. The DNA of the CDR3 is TGTGCCAGCAGTCCCTCCGGGACAGGGGTTCACGAGCAGTACTTC.

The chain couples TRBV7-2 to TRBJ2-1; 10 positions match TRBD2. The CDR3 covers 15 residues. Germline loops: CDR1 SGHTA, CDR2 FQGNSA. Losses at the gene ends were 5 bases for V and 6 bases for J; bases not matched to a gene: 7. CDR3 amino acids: CASSPRRTSGNEQFF. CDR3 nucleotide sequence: TGTGCCAGCAGCCCCCGGAGGACTAGCGGCAATGAGCAGTTCTTC.

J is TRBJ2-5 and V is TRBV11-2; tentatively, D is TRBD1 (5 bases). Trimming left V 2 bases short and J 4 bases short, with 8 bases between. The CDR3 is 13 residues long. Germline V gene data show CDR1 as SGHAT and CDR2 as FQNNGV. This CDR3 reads CASSLPGSETQYF. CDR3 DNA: TGTGCCAGCAGCTTACCAGGGTCAGAGACCCAGTACTTC.

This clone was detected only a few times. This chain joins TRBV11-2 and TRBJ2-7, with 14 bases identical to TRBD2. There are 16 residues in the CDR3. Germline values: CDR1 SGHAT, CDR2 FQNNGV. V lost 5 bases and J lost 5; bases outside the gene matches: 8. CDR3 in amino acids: CASSETSGRALDEQYF. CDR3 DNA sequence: TGTGCCAGCAGCGAGACTAGCGGGAGGGCCCTTGACGAGCAGTACTTC.

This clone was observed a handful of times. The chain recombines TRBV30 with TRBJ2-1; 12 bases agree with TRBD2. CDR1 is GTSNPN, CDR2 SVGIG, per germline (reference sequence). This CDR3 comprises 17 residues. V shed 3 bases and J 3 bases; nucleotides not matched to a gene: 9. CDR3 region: CAWSGVRTSGNYNEQFF. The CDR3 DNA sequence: TGTGCCTGGAGCGGAGTTAGGACTAGCGGGAACTACAATGAGCAGTTCTTC.

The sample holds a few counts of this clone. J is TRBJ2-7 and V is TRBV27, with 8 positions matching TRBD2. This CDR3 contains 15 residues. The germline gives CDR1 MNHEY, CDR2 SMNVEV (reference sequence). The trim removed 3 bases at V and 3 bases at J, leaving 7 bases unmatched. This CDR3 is CASSFPGTRIYEQYF. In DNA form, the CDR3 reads TGTGCCAGCAGTTTTCCCGGGACTAGAATCTACGAGCAGTACTTC.

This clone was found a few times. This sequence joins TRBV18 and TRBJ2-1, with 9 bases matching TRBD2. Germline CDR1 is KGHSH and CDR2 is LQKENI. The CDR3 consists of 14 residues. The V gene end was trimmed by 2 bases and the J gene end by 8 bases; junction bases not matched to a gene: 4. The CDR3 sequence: CASSPTSGRDEQFF. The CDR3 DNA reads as TGTGCCAGCTCACCAACTAGCGGGCGGGATGAGCAGTTCTTC.

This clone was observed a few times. The CDR3 reads CASSLVRQGASWDEQFF. The CDR3 coding sequence is TGTGCCAGCAGCTTAGTTAGGCAGGGGGCGTCTTGGGATGAGCAGTTCTTC. J is TRBJ2-1 and V is TRBV7-9, with TRBD1 matching 8 bases. Germline assignment: CDR1 SEHNR and CDR2 FQNEAQ (reference sequence). This CDR3 is built from 17 residues. Germline trimming cut 1 base from V and 8 bases from J; bases unmatched to any gene: 13. The whole variable domain, remainder taken from reference TRBV7-9 and TRBJ2-1, is DTGVSQNPRHKITKRGQNVTFRCDPISEHNRLYWYRQTLGQGPEFLTYFQNEAQLEKSRLLSDRFSAERPKGSFSTLEIQRTEQGDSAMYLCASSLVRQGASWDEQFFGPGTRLTVL.

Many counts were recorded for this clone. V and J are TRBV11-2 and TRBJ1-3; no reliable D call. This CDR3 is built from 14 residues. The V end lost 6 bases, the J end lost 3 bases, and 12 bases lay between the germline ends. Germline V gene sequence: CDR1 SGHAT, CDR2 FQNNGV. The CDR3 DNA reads TGTGCCAGCAGTCAAGGCTCGTATGGAAACACCATATATTTT. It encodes CASSQGSYGNTIYF.

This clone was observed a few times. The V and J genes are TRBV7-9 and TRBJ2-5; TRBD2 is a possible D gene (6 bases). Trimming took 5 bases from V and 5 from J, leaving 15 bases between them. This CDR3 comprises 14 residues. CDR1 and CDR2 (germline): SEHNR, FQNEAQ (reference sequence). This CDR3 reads CASSPLGGLETQYF. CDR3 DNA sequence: TGTGCCAGCAGCCCTCTGGGGGGTTTGGAGACCCAGTACTTC.

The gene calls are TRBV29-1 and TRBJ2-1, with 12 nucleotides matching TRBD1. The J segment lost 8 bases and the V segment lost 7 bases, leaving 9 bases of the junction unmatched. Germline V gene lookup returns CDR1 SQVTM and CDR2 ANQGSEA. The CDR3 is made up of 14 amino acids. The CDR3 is CSGDGTGGGDEQFF. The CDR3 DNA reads TGCAGCGGCGACGGGACAGGGGGCGGAGATGAGCAGTTCTTC.

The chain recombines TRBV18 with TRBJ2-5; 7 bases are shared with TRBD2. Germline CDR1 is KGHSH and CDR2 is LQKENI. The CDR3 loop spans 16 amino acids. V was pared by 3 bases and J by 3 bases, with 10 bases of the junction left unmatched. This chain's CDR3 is CASSPPWGGGEETQYF. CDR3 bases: TGTGCCAGCTCACCCCCCTGGGGCGGGGGAGAAGAGACCCAGTACTTC. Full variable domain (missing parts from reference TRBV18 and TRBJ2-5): NAGVMQNPRHLVRRRGQEARLRCSPMKGHSHVYWYRQLPEEGLKFMVYLQKENIIDESGMPKERFSAEFPKEGPSILRIQQVVRGDSAAYFCASSPPWGGGEETQYFGPGTRLLVL.

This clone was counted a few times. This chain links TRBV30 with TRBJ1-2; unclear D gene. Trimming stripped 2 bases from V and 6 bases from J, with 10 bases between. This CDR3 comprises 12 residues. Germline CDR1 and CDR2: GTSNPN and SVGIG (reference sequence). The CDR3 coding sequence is TGTGCCTGGAGTCGTAGGAGACATGGCTACACCTTC. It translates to CAWSRRRHGYTF.

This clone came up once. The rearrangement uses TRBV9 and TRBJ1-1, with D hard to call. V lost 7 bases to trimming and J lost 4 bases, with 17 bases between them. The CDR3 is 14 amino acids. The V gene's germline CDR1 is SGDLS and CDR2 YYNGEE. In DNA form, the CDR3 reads TGTGCCAGCCTCAAGGAGGATCGGCGCACTGAAGCTTTCTTT. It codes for CASLKEDRRTEAFF.

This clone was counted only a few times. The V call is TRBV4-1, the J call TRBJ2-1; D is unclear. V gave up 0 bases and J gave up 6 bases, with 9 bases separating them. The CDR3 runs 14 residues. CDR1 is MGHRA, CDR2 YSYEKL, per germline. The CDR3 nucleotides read TGCGCCAGCAGCCAAGATTGGGGTGTCAATGAGCAGTTCTTC. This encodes CASSQDWGVNEQFF.

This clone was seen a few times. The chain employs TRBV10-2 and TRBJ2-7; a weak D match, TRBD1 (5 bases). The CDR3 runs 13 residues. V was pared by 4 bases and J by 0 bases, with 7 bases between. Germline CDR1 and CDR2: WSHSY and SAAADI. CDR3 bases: TGCGCCAGCAGTGGACAGCCCTCCTACGAGCAGTACTTC. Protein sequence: CASSGQPSYEQYF.